This is a list of T cell receptor beta chains from one sample in a study of graft-versus-host responses after intestinal transplantation. Method: immunoSEQ multiplex PCR; TCRdb's copy keeps in-frame clones and lacks some. Of 25,000 to 30,000 clones listed, about 80% are singletons. The sample was ileum tissue, taken 98 days after intestinal transplantation. Receptors were obtained from a human patient who received an intestinal transplant, so some T cells may come from the graft donor. The conserved cysteine and the conserved F or W are not part of the CDR3 here.

V gene,CDR3 protein
TRBV27,ASSLDRAPTYEQY
TRBV5-1,ASSLGATNEKLF
TRBV6-1,ASSEFRTGSGNTIY
TRBV5-1,ASSLQGNTGELF
TRBV30,AWSVLGNTIY
TRBV7-9,ASSFSGQGETQY
TRBV2,ASTGQRGSYEQY
TRBV14,ASRQWGNEQF
TRBV7-9,ASSLGAAPNYGYT
TRBV28,ASSFLAGRGTDTQY
TRBV18,ASSPGGKSNQPQH
TRBV18,ASSPLQTGRVFDGETQY
TRBV5-4,ASSSNNSGESSYEQY
TRBV27,ASSTSRGRTSGDILAKNIQY
TRBV5-1,ASSLAGTGGGYEQY
TRBV7-3,ASTQEPRGTSGYEQY
TRBV6-5,ASSGTGVRETQY
TRBV5-1,ASSLFPAGGLETQY
TRBV2,ASRGEGSGNQPQH
TRBV7-9,ASSLEEAPNYGYT
TRBV7-9,ASSLMGSLSSGNTIY
TRBV25-1,ASSELGVHQPQH
TRBV7-2,ASSLWGNRNNSPLH
TRBV4-1,ASSPTPSAGTDTQY
TRBV7-9,ASSFFDRDTQY
TRBV4-1,ASSQEGFYEQY
TRBV12-5,ASVPGQGYNEQF
TRBV5-1,ASRRGPGRILNTEAF
TRBV19,ASSSTGPGYEQY
TRBV6-5,ASRGTGGYEQY
TRBV5-4,ASSEKDRVGENIQY
TRBV6-5,ASSYDGDTEAF